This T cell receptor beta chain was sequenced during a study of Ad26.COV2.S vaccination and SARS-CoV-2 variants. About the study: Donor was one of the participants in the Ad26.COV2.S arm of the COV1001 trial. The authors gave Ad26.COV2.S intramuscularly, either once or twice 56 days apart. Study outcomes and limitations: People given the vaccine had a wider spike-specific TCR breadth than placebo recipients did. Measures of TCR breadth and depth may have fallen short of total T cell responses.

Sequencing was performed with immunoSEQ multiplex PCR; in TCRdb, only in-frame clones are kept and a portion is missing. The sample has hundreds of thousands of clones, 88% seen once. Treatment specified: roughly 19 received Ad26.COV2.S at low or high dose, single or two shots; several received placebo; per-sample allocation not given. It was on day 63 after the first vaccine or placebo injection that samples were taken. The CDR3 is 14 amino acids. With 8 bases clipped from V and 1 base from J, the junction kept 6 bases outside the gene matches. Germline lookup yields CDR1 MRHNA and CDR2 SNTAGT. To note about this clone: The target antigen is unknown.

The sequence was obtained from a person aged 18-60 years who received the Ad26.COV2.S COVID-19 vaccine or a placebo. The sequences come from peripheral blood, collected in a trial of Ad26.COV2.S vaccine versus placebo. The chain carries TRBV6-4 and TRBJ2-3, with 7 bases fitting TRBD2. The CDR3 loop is CASSKRGGTDTQYF. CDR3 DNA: TGTGCCAGCTCGAAGCGGGGCGGCACAGATACGCAGTATTTT.